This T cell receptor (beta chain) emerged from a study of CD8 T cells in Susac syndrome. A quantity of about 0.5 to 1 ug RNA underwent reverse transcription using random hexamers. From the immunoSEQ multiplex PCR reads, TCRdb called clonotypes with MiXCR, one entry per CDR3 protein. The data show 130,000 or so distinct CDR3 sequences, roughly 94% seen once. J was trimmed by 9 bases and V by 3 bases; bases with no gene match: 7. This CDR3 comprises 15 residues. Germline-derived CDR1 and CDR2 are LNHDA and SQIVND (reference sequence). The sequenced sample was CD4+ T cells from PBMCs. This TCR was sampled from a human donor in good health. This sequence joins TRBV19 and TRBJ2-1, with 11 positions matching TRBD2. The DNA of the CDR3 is TGTGCCAGTAGTATGAGTAGCGGGAGGGCCGGTGAGCAGTTCTTC. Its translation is CASSMSSGRAGEQFF.